The next 21 T cell receptor beta chains were all read from a single sample in a study of T cell responses to AZD1222 COVID-19 vaccine (dated by TCRdb to about 2021). Library preparation was by the immunoSEQ multiplex PCR assay. TCRdb carries this immuneACCESS record with in-frame sequences only. Its versions omit some clonotypes, under half of them owing to an unresolved V gene in the studies checked, with the rest unexplained. The sample records about 96,000 clones, around 89% of which are singletons. 2.8% of the sample belongs to the ten largest clones. Per the publication, the time point label means: baseline before first vaccination. The starting material was peripheral blood, obtained on day 0 of AZD1222 vaccination. Every receptor here comes from an adult in good health.

The gene calls are TRBV7-2 and TRBJ2-7; 8 nucleotides line up with TRBD2. Germline V CDR1 and CDR2: SGHTA, FQGNSA. J gave up 6 bases and V 3 bases, and 7 bases lay outside the gene matches. This CDR3 contains 14 residues. DNA of the CDR3: TGTGCCAGCAGCTTCGCTAGCGGGTGGTCCGAGCAGTACTTC. This encodes CASSFASGWSEQYF. Drawing the rest from reference TRBV7-2 and TRBJ2-7, the complete variable domain is GAGVSQSPSNKVTEKGKDVELRCDPISGHTALYWYRQSLGQGLEFLIYFQGNSAPDKSGLPSDRFSAERTGGSVSTLTIQRTQQEDSAVYLCASSFASGWSEQYFGPGTRLTVT.

The chain combines TRBV20-1 with TRBJ2-3, with D unresolved. Trimming took 3 bases from V and 2 from J, leaving 18 bases between them. Germline assignment: CDR1 DFQATT and CDR2 SNEGSKA (reference sequence). This CDR3 has 16 amino acids. CDR3 DNA: TGCAGTGCTAGTAAGCTTGACGATTACTACACAGATACGCAGTATTTT. Its protein product is CSASKLDDYYTDTQYF.

This rearrangement joins TRBV11-2 to TRBJ2-7, with 13 bases that match TRBD2. V lost 5 bases, J lost 4 bases, and 8 bases stayed unmatched. This CDR3 has 16 amino acids. The germline gives CDR1 SGHAT, CDR2 FQNNGV. The DNA for the CDR3 is TGTGCCAGCAGCGAACAGACTAGCGGGAGGCCTTACGAGCAGTACTTC. This codes for CASSEQTSGRPYEQYF.

The chain employs TRBV27 and TRBJ1-1, with D maybe TRBD1 (6 bases). Trimming stripped 5 bases from V and 0 bases from J, with 10 bases between. Germline-derived CDR1 and CDR2 are MNHEY and SMNVEV (reference sequence). This CDR3 comprises 14 residues. The CDR3 loop is CASSLQGMNTEAFF. Written as DNA, the CDR3 is TGTGCCAGCAGTCTACAGGGCATGAACACTGAAGCTTTCTTT.

The rearrangement joins TRBV6-4 to TRBJ1-5; D perhaps matches TRBD1 (5 bases). CDR1 MRHNA and CDR2 SNTAGT come from the germline V gene. The CDR3 has 13 residues. V dropped 4 bases and J dropped 8 bases, with 12 bases sitting between them. The CDR3 here is CASSVMPREPQHF. CDR3 bases: TGTGCCAGCAGTGTAATGCCCAGGGAGCCCCAGCATTTT.

V gene TRBV30 combines with J gene TRBJ1-1, with D perhaps matching TRBD1 (5 bases). This CDR3 region has 13 residues. Germline CDR1 reads GTSNPN; CDR2 reads SVGIG (reference sequence). V lost 5 bases and J 3 bases, leaving 13 bases between the germline ends. The CDR3 region is CAWAGGLHTEAFF. DNA for the CDR3: TGTGCCTGGGCGGGGGGTCTGCACACTGAAGCTTTCTTT.

The J gene is TRBJ2-7, the V gene TRBV3-1 (or the pseudogene TRBV3-2); 9 nucleotides match TRBD2. With V trimmed by 4 bases and J by 1 base, 5 bases remained unmatched. Germline CDR1 reads LGHDT; CDR2 reads YNNKEL (reference sequence). This CDR3 region has 15 residues. The CDR3 nucleotides read TGTGCCAGCAGCCGGAATAGCGGGGGTTCCTACGAGCAGTACTTC. It is translated as CASSRNSGGSYEQYF.

This rearrangement joins TRBV19 to TRBJ1-5; a possible D gene is TRBD1 (5 bases). V was trimmed by 2 bases and J by 2 bases, leaving 10 bases between them. This CDR3 comprises 15 residues. The germline V gene has CDR1 LNHDA and CDR2 SQIVND (reference sequence). CDR3 nucleotide sequence: TGTGCCAGTAGTATACAGGGACCGGGCAATCAGCCCCAGCATTTT. Encoded protein: CASSIQGPGNQPQHF.

On this clone itself: The sample holds other DNA sequences that translate to the same CDR3. The V call is TRBV29-1, the J call TRBJ1-2; 9 bases map to TRBD1. The germline V gene has CDR1 SQVTM and CDR2 ANQGSEA. Germline trimming cut 6 bases from V and 2 bases from J; bases unmatched to any gene: 1. CDR3 length: 12 amino acids. The CDR3 spells CSVGQGNYGYTF. The DNA of the CDR3 is TGCAGCGTCGGACAGGGGAACTATGGCTACACCTTC.

The rearrangement uses TRBV27 and TRBJ1-4, with D unclear. V dropped 0 bases and J dropped 7 bases, with 12 bases sitting between them. This CDR3 region has 15 residues. Per the germline V gene, CDR1 is MNHEY and CDR2 is SMNVEV (reference sequence). CDR3: CASSLSGLQGEKLFF. DNA of the CDR3: TGTGCCAGCAGTTTATCGGGGTTACAAGGTGAAAAACTGTTTTTT.

The rearrangement joins TRBV5-1 to TRBJ2-2, with D perhaps TRBD1 (6 bases). CDR1 and CDR2 from the germline V gene are SGHRS and YFSETQ. Trimming left V 0 bases short and J 1 base short, with 10 bases between. The CDR3 contains 16 residues. The CDR3 protein is CASSLGATGNTGELFF. DNA for the CDR3: TGCGCCAGCAGCTTGGGGGCGACAGGGAACACCGGGGAGCTGTTTTTT.

V usage is TRBV10-1 and J usage is TRBJ2-1; D is unclear. This CDR3 has 17 amino acids. Trimming removed 2 bases at V and 0 bases at J, with 14 bases between. Germline CDR1 WNHNN, CDR2 SYGVQD (reference sequence). For the CDR3, the DNA is TGCGCCAGCAGTGAGCAGTCGCGGTACGGCTCCTACAATGAGCAGTTCTTC. This translates into CASSEQSRYGSYNEQFF.

The rearrangement joins TRBV5-1 to TRBJ1-4; D call uncertain. Deletions cut 0 bases from V and 8 bases from J, with 14 bases between. The CDR3 covers 15 residues. Per germline, CDR1 SGHRS and CDR2 YFSETQ. The CDR3 sequence is CASSLAPGMEEKLFF. In DNA, the CDR3 is TGCGCCAGCAGCTTGGCCCCCGGGATGGAAGAAAAACTGTTTTTT.

The DNA of the CDR3 is TGTGCCAGCAGCTTAAACAGGGCAAGGGGTCAGCCCCAGCATTTT. Protein sequence: CASSLNRARGQPQHF. The chain links TRBV13 to TRBJ1-5, with D perhaps matching TRBD1 (6 bases). This CDR3 contains 15 residues. CDR1 is PRHDT and CDR2 is FYEKMQ in the germline V gene (reference sequence). Trimming took 2 bases from V and 6 from J, leaving 14 bases between them.

This clone was seen once. This chain uses TRBV6-4 with TRBJ1-2; D perhaps matches TRBD1 (5 bases). The CDR3 extends over 13 amino acids. V was pared by 2 bases and J by 8 bases, with 12 bases between. Germline V gene sequence: CDR1 MRHNA, CDR2 SNTAGT. CDR3 sequence reads: CASSDGGERGYTF. The CDR3 bases are TGTGCCAGCAGTGACGGGGGAGAAAGAGGCTACACCTTC.

The genes are TRBV15 and TRBJ2-7; D may be TRBD2 (6 bases). Trimming removed 3 bases from V and 6 bases from J, with 18 bases in between. CDR1 LNHNV and CDR2 YYDKDF come from the germline V gene (reference sequence). This CDR3 comprises 15 residues. CDR3 bases: TGTGCCACCAGCAGCGCATCCGGGAGAGTTGGCGAGCAGTACTTC. Amino acids: CATSSASGRVGEQYF.

The V gene is TRBV5-1, the J gene TRBJ2-5, with D possibly being TRBD1 (7 bases). V shed 0 bases and J shed 3 bases, with 12 bases lying between them. The CDR3 is 15 amino acids. Germline values: CDR1 SGHRS, CDR2 YFSETQ. CDR3 sequence reads: CASSLAGRGEETQYF. CDR3 in DNA: TGCGCCAGCAGCTTGGCCGGCAGGGGGGAAGAGACCCAGTACTTC. The entire variable domain, with the rest obtained from reference TRBV5-1 and TRBJ2-5, is as follows: KAGVTQTPRYLIKTRGQQVTLSCSPISGHRSVSWYQQTPGQGLQFLFEYFSETQRNKGNFPGRFSGRQFSNSRSEMNVSTLELGDSALYLCASSLAGRGEETQYFGPGTRLLVL.

A single count supports this clone. This chain uses TRBV7-9 with TRBJ1-2; perhaps TRBD1 as D (5 bases). CDR1 and CDR2 (germline): SEHNR, FQNEAQ (reference sequence). Trimming removed 3 bases at V and 6 bases at J, with 20 bases between. The CDR3 has 16 residues. CDR3 coding DNA: TGTGCCAGCAGCTTCGTGTCGGCAGGGATAGGGCATGGCTACACCTTC. Translating it yields CASSFVSAGIGHGYTF.

This chain links TRBV10-3 with TRBJ1-1; D possibly corresponds to TRBD1 (6 bases). Germline values: CDR1 ENHRY, CDR2 SYGVKD. The CDR3 consists of 12 residues. Between the trimmed V and J ends, which lost 7 bases and 7 bases, there was a span of 13 bases. The CDR3 is CAIKGADSEAFF. The DNA for the CDR3 is TGTGCCATCAAGGGCGCGGACAGTGAAGCTTTCTTT.

The gene calls are TRBV6-2 or TRBV6-3 and TRBJ1-1; D uncertain. Per the germline V gene, CDR1 is MNHEY and CDR2 is SVGEGT. The ends were cut back, 3 bases at V and 0 bases at J, with 14 bases in the middle. The CDR3 is 16 amino acids. The CDR3 DNA sequence: TGTGCCAGCAGTTATTCTCCGAGTACACTGAACACTGAAGCTTTCTTT. It translates to CASSYSPSTLNTEAFF.

The sample holds a few counts of this clone. The rearrangement links TRBV11-2 to TRBJ1-2; 9 nucleotides align to TRBD1. Per germline, CDR1 SGHAT and CDR2 FQNNGV. The CDR3 has 14 residues. V shed 1 base, J shed 7 bases, and the junction held 4 bases outside the gene matches. CDR3: CASSLGTGAVGYTF. As DNA, the CDR3 is TGTGCCAGCAGCTTAGGGACAGGGGCGGTTGGCTACACCTTC.